This entry lists 32 T cell receptor beta chains sequenced from one sample in a study of cytomegalovirus exposure and HLA in healthy donors. Vbeta (60) and Jbeta (13) primers were used in the PCR. TCRdb's copy holds only in-frame clones and misses some; the assay was immunoSEQ multiplex PCR. The sample yields 35,000 to 40,000 clones, approximately 79% seen once. The sequenced material came from PBMCs. Every receptor here comes from a woman aged 30 to 39 in good health and CMV-seropositive.

This rearrangement joins TRBV28 to TRBJ2-7, with 10 nucleotides matching TRBD1. J gave up 6 bases and V 8 bases, and 7 bases lay outside the gene matches. The CDR3 runs to 13 residues. The V gene's germline CDR1 is MDHEN and CDR2 SYDVKM. The CDR3 bases are TGTGCCAGCCGCGGGACAGGGGTCATCGAGCAGTACTTC. Translation gives CASRGTGVIEQYF.

J is TRBJ2-1 and V is TRBV7-9, with a tentative D call TRBD2 (5 bases). The CDR3 is made up of 14 amino acids. Trimming removed 1 base from V and 10 bases from J, with 14 bases in between. Germline CDR1 and CDR2: SEHNR and FQNEAQ (reference sequence). CDR3 region: CASSLVGVAGEQFF. CDR3 in DNA: TGTGCCAGCAGCTTAGTAGGAGTCGCGGGCGAGCAGTTCTTC. Drawing the rest from reference TRBV7-9 and TRBJ2-1, the complete variable domain is DTGVSQNPRHKITKRGQNVTFRCDPISEHNRLYWYRQTLGQGPEFLTYFQNEAQLEKSRLLSDRFSAERPKGSFSTLEIQRTEQGDSAMYLCASSLVGVAGEQFFGPGTRLTVL.

This clone was observed a few times. The V and J genes are TRBV5-1 and TRBJ1-1; unclear D gene. The CDR3 totals 15 residues. CDR1 is SGHRS, CDR2 YFSETQ, per germline. Trimming cost V 3 bases and J 3 bases, with 15 bases left between them. DNA for the CDR3: TGCGCCAGCAGCTCCGGCCGGGGTCTGGACACTGAAGCTTTCTTT. Amino acid sequence: CASSSGRGLDTEAFF.

The V and J genes are TRBV23-1 and TRBJ1-4; possible D gene TRBD1, 5 bases. TRBV23-1 is annotated as an ORF whose role is uncertain. V was trimmed by 3 bases and J by 0 bases, leaving 29 bases between them. The CDR3 has 22 amino acids. CDR3 nucleotides: TGCGCCAGCAGTCACCTTCTCACGGGGGGTTCAGGGTCTGAAGCAACTAATGAAAAACTGTTTTTT. It codes for CASSHLLTGGSGSEATNEKLFF.

The chain couples TRBV5-4 to TRBJ1-6; D possibly corresponds to TRBD1 (6 bases). This CDR3 has 15 residues. Trimming took off 4 bases at V and 8 bases at J, with 16 bases between the two ends. CDR1 is SGHNT and CDR2 is YYREEE in the germline V gene (reference sequence). The CDR3 nucleotides are TGTGCCAGCAGCGATAGAACAGGGAGGGATTCACCCCTCCACTTT. This codes for CASSDRTGRDSPLHF.

The V gene is TRBV6-1, the J gene TRBJ1-1; D is ambiguous. Germline CDR1 reads MNHNS; CDR2 reads SASEGT. V lost 10 bases, J lost 1 base, and 13 bases lay in between. The CDR3 covers 13 residues. The CDR3 loop is CANQRQSNTEAFF. CDR3 DNA sequence: TGTGCCAACCAGAGGCAATCGAACACTGAAGCTTTCTTT.

The chain couples TRBV6-5 to TRBJ1-6; D might be TRBD1 (6 bases). V was cut by 4 bases and J by 3 bases, with 10 bases left in between. CDR1 is MNHEY, CDR2 SVGAGI, per germline. The CDR3 length is 15 residues. CDR3 sequence: CASSLTGDYNSPLHF. As DNA, the CDR3 is TGTGCCAGCAGTTTGACAGGAGACTATAATTCACCCCTCCACTTT.

This clone was observed a handful of times. V is TRBV19 and J is TRBJ1-3; D is uncertain. There are 17 residues in the CDR3. Looked up from germline, CDR1 is LNHDA and CDR2 is SQIVND (reference sequence). Deletions cut 6 bases from V and 1 base from J, with 19 bases between. DNA for the CDR3: TGTGCCAGTAGGAGGCCTCCCCACTCCGGATCTGGAAACACCATATATTTT. Translating gives CASRRPPHSGSGNTIYF. Using reference TRBV19 and TRBJ1-3 for the parts outside the CDR3, the full variable domain is DGGITQSPKYLFRKEGQNVTLSCEQNLNHDAMYWYRQDPGQGLRLIYYSQIVNDFQKGDIAEGYSVSREKKESFPLTVTSAQKNPTAFYLCASRRPPHSGSGNTIYFGEGSWLTVV.

The CDR3 DNA sequence: TGTGCCAGCAGTTACTCGCAACCGGGACAGGGGGCTCCCCAGCATTTT. It encodes CASSYSQPGQGAPQHF. The J gene is TRBJ1-5, the V gene TRBV6-5, with 12 bases identical to TRBD1. The CDR3 runs 16 residues. V shed 0 bases, J shed 10 bases, and the junction held 7 bases outside the gene matches. The germline V gene encodes CDR1 MNHEY and CDR2 SVGAGI.

This chain links TRBV9 with TRBJ2-5; TRBD2 matches 14 bases. The J call may be in error: the DNA end matches TRBJ2-7 better. This CDR3 contains 17 residues. Per the germline V gene, CDR1 is SGDLS and CDR2 is YYNGEE. In DNA form, the CDR3 reads TGTGCCAGCAGCGTACGGACTAGCGGGAGGAGGGTTTACGAGCAGTACTTC. Its translation is CASSVRTSGRRVYEQYF.

In DNA form, the CDR3 reads TGTGCCAGTAGTACAGGGGGTCGGGGCACGAACACTGAAGCTTTCTTT. It specifies CASSTGGRGTNTEAFF. The chain has TRBV19 and TRBJ1-1; 7 nucleotides line up with TRBD1. V lost 4 bases and J lost 1; bases outside the gene matches: 9. The germline V gene has CDR1 LNHDA and CDR2 SQIVND (reference sequence). The length of the CDR3 is 16 residues.

V is TRBV5-8 and J is TRBJ2-7, with 14 nucleotides matching TRBD2. The trim removed 2 bases at V and 0 bases at J, leaving 4 bases unmatched. Germline CDR1 SGHTS, CDR2 YDEGEE. This CDR3 comprises 17 residues. CDR3 sequence (DNA): TGTGCCAGCAGCTTTTCCGGGACTAGCGGGAGCTCCTACGAGCAGTACTTC. Encoded protein: CASSFSGTSGSSYEQYF.

J is TRBJ2-1 and V is TRBV19; 9 positions match TRBD2. Germline lookup yields CDR1 LNHDA and CDR2 SQIVND (reference sequence). CDR3 length equals 15 residues. The trim removed 7 bases at V and 8 bases at J, leaving 12 bases unmatched. The CDR3 bases are TGTGCCAGTACCCTAGGGCCTAGCGGGGCTGATGAGCAGTTCTTC. Its translation: CASTLGPSGADEQFF.

The chain joins TRBV18 to TRBJ1-5, with TRBD1 identical over 7 bases. The CDR3 runs to 16 residues. Unmatched junction bases numbered 5, after V lost 0 bases and J lost 3 bases. Per germline, CDR1 KGHSH and CDR2 LQKENI. CDR3 in DNA: TGTGCCAGCTCACCACCTAATACAGGGGACAATCAGCCCCAGCATTTT. It encodes CASSPPNTGDNQPQHF.

The V gene is TRBV30, the J gene TRBJ2-1, with 14 positions matching TRBD2. This CDR3 comprises 22 residues. Germline CDR1 reads GTSNPN; CDR2 reads SVGIG (reference sequence). Trimming removed 2 bases from V and 3 bases from J; junction bases left unmatched: 21. DNA for the CDR3: TGTGCCTGGAGTAGCGTCCCATGGACTAGCGGGGGGAGCGGGGGTCTCTACAATGAGCAGTTCTTC. As protein: CAWSSVPWTSGGSGGLYNEQFF.

The genes are TRBV6-5 and TRBJ1-2; possibly TRBD1 for D (6 bases). The V gene lost 7 bases and the J gene lost 6 bases, with 15 bases spanning the gap. In germline, CDR1 is MNHEY, CDR2 SVGAGI. The CDR3 is made up of 13 amino acids. The CDR3 spells CASKPQGSDGYTF. The CDR3 DNA follows: TGTGCCAGCAAGCCCCAGGGGAGCGATGGCTACACCTTC.

The genes are TRBV5-1 and TRBJ2-5; TRBD1 might be the D (6 bases). This CDR3 has 15 residues. The ends were cut back, 5 bases at V and 0 bases at J, with 14 bases in the middle. Germline-derived CDR1 and CDR2 are SGHRS and YFSETQ. CDR3: CASSGQGMDQETQYF. The CDR3 nucleotides are TGCGCCAGCAGTGGGCAGGGGATGGACCAAGAGACCCAGTACTTC.

The CDR3 DNA sequence: TGTGCCAGCAGACTGGGGGGGGGCGATGGCTACACCTTC. This sequence encodes CASRLGGGDGYTF. The V gene is TRBV11-2, the J gene TRBJ1-2; D may be TRBD1 (6 bases). CDR1 and CDR2 from the germline V gene are SGHAT and FQNNGV. The CDR3 length is 13 residues. Trimming stripped 6 bases from V and 6 bases from J, with 14 bases between.

V is TRBV19 and J is TRBJ2-3; D is ambiguous. Per the germline V gene, CDR1 is LNHDA and CDR2 is SQIVND (reference sequence). V dropped 3 bases and J dropped 4 bases, with 5 bases sitting between them. This CDR3 spans 12 amino acids. The CDR3 reads CASSIPSDTQYF. The CDR3 region has the DNA TGTGCCAGTAGTATCCCCTCAGATACGCAGTATTTT.

V usage is TRBV28 and J usage is TRBJ2-1; 9 bases line up with TRBD1. Germline loops: CDR1 MDHEN, CDR2 SYDVKM. The CDR3 covers 14 residues. Trimming took 9 bases from V and 6 from J; bases not matched to a gene: 9. This CDR3 is CASCRDRESNEQFF. In DNA, the CDR3 is TGTGCCAGTTGCCGGGACAGGGAATCCAATGAGCAGTTCTTC.

As regards this clone: The sample has other DNA sequences that encode this CDR3 too. V and J are TRBV15 and TRBJ2-5; 9 bases line up with TRBD2. Trimming cost V 1 base and J 5 bases; bases outside gene matches: 11. Germline assignment: CDR1 LNHNV and CDR2 YYDKDF (reference sequence). The CDR3 spans 17 residues. CDR3 in amino acids: CATSRGSGSPLKETQYF. The DNA for the CDR3 is TGTGCCACCAGCAGAGGTAGCGGGAGCCCTTTAAAGGAGACCCAGTACTTC.

This sequence joins TRBV6-1 and TRBJ1-1; D ambiguous. This CDR3 is 13 amino acids long. The V and J ends lost 7 bases and 4 bases respectively, with 13 bases between them. Germline V lookup: CDR1 MNHNS, CDR2 SASEGT. This CDR3 reads CASTKGETTEAFF. The CDR3 bases are TGTGCCAGCACCAAAGGAGAGACCACTGAAGCTTTCTTT.

The V call is TRBV5-6, the J call TRBJ1-2; D remains ambiguous. V lost 0 bases and J 2 bases, leaving 8 bases between the germline ends. Germline-derived CDR1 and CDR2 are SGHDT and YYEEEE. The CDR3 consists of 14 residues. The DNA for the CDR3 is TGTGCCAGCAGCTTGGTTGGCCCAAACTATGGCTACACCTTC. Protein sequence: CASSLVGPNYGYTF.

The chain carries TRBV4-2 and TRBJ2-7; tentative D call: TRBD2 (5 bases). The CDR3 runs 15 residues. CDR1 and CDR2 from the germline V gene are LGHNA and YNFKEQ. Trimming stripped 3 bases from V and 4 bases from J, with 16 bases between. The CDR3 here is CASSQGVGRGYEQYF. For the CDR3, the DNA is TGTGCCAGCAGCCAGGGTGTGGGGAGAGGGTACGAGCAGTACTTC.

The V gene is TRBV29-1, the J gene TRBJ1-2; D may be TRBD1 (5 bases). Germline CDR1 and CDR2: SQVTM and ANQGSEA. This CDR3 spans 13 amino acids. Deletions cut 6 bases from V and 0 bases from J, with 11 bases between. CDR3 coding DNA: TGCAGCGTGGCAGACAGCACTAACTATGGCTACACCTTC. This gives the protein CSVADSTNYGYTF. Combining the CDR3 with reference TRBV29-1 and TRBJ1-2 gives the whole variable domain SAVISQKPSRDICQRGTSLTIQCQVDSQVTMMFWYRQQPGQSLTLIATANQGSEATYESGFVIDKFPISRPNLTFSTLTVSNMSPEDSSIYLCSVADSTNYGYTFGSGTRLTVV.

There are a few counts of this clone. This chain uses TRBV27 with TRBJ2-1; D unclear. Germline V lookup: CDR1 MNHEY, CDR2 SMNVEV (reference sequence). The V and J ends lost 10 bases and 9 bases respectively, with 19 bases between them. The CDR3 has 13 amino acids. CDR3 nucleotides: TGTGCCACCGCAATCCGTGCAACGGGTGAGCAGTTCTTC. Translation: CATAIRATGEQFF.

The chain uses TRBV5-6 and TRBJ1-2; D gene unclear. Germline assignment: CDR1 SGHDT and CDR2 YYEEEE. V was trimmed by 4 bases and J by 3 bases, leaving 16 bases between them. This CDR3 has 15 amino acids. CDR3: CASSLRDSGYYGYTF. The DNA of the CDR3 is TGTGCCAGCAGCCTTCGGGATTCCGGGTACTATGGCTACACCTTC.

The chain has TRBV5-1 and TRBJ2-5; D is perhaps TRBD1 (5 bases). The CDR3 is made up of 12 amino acids. The germline gives CDR1 SGHRS, CDR2 YFSETQ. Trimming shortened V by 5 bases and J by 2 bases, and 7 bases separated the two germline ends. CDR3 protein: CASSKGQETQYF. The CDR3 DNA is TGCGCCAGCAGTAAGGGGCAAGAGACCCAGTACTTC.

The chain employs TRBV18 and TRBJ2-1; a possible D gene is TRBD1 (6 bases). With 3 bases removed from V and 1 base from J, the gap between germline ends came to 10 bases. This CDR3 is built from 15 residues. Per germline, CDR1 KGHSH and CDR2 LQKENI. The chain's CDR3 is CASSPDQGSYNEQFF. The CDR3 DNA is TGTGCCAGCTCACCGGACCAGGGGTCCTACAATGAGCAGTTCTTC.

Only a few counts were recorded for this clone. The CDR3 sequence: CASSLMEGARSEQYF. DNA for the CDR3: TGTGCCAGCAGCTTAATGGAGGGGGCGCGAAGCGAGCAGTACTTC. The chain uses TRBV7-9 and TRBJ2-7, with D possibly TRBD1 on 7 matching bases. The germline V and J ends were trimmed by 2 bases and 6 bases, with 17 bases remaining between them. There are 15 residues in the CDR3. Germline V gives CDR1 SEHNR, CDR2 FQNEAQ (reference sequence). The full variable domain, completed using reference TRBV7-9 and TRBJ2-7, is DTGVSQNPRHKITKRGQNVTFRCDPISEHNRLYWYRQTLGQGPEFLTYFQNEAQLEKSRLLSDRFSAERPKGSFSTLEIQRTEQGDSAMYLCASSLMEGARSEQYFGPGTRLTVT.

This sequence joins TRBV6-1 and TRBJ1-1; D perhaps matches TRBD1 (6 bases). Germline V gives CDR1 MNHNS, CDR2 SASEGT. There are 14 residues in the CDR3. Deletions cut 5 bases from V and 4 bases from J, with 14 bases between. CDR3 in DNA: TGTGCCAGCAGTCCATTCCTAGGGGGCACTGAAGCTTTCTTT. Encoded protein: CASSPFLGGTEAFF.

This chain links TRBV9 with TRBJ2-1; perhaps TRBD2 as D (5 bases). In germline, CDR1 is SGDLS, CDR2 YYNGEE. V was pared by 4 bases and J by 5 bases, with 10 bases between. The CDR3 length is 13 residues. The CDR3 protein is CASSIDYHNEQFF. The CDR3 coding sequence is TGTGCCAGCAGCATAGACTACCACAATGAGCAGTTCTTC. Supplemented by reference TRBV9 and TRBJ2-1, the full variable domain reads DSGVTQTPKHLITATGQRVTLRCSPRSGDLSVYWYQQSLDQGLQFLIQYYNGEERAKGNILERFSAQQFPDLHSELNLSSLELGDSALYFCASSIDYHNEQFFGPGTRLTVL.